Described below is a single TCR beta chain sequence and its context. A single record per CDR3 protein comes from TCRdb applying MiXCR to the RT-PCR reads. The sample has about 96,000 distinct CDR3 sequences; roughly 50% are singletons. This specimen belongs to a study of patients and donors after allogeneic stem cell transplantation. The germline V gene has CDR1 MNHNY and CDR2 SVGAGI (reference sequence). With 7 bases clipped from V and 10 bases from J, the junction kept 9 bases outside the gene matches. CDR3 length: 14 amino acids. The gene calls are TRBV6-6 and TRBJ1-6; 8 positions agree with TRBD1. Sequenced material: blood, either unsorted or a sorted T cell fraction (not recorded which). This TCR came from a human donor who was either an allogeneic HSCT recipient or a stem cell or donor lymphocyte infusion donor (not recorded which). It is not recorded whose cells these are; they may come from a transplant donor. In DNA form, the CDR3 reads TGTGCCAGCACGACAAACAGGGGGAAATCACCCCTCCACTTT. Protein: CASTTNRGKSPLHF.